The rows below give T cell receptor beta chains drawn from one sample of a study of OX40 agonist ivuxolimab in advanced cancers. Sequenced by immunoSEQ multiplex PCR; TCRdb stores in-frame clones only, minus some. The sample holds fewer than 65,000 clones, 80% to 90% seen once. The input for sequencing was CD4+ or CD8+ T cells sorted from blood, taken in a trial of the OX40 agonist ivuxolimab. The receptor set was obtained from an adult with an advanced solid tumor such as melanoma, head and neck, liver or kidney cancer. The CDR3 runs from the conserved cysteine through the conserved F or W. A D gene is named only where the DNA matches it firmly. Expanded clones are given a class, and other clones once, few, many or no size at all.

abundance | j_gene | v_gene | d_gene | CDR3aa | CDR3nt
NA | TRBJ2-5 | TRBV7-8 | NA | CASSLAARSQETQYF | TGTGCCAGCAGCTTAGCGGCCCGCAGCCAAGAGACCCAGTACTTC
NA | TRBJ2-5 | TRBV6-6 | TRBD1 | CASNGQGPGQETQYF | TGTGCCAGCAACGGACAGGGGCCCGGACAAGAGACCCAGTACTTC
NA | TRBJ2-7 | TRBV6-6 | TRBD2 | CASTLAGPRSEQYF | TGTGCCAGCACCTTAGCGGGTCCACGTTCCGAGCAGTACTTC
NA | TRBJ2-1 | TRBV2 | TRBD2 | CASTDGTSGINEQFF | TGTGCCAGCACCGACGGGACTAGCGGGATCAATGAGCAGTTCTTC
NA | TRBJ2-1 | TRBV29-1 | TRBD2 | CSVEGRLAGDEQFF | TGCAGCGTTGAAGGTAGGCTAGCGGGAGATGAGCAGTTCTTC
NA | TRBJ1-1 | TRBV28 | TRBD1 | CASSLPTGTGGHTEAFF | TGTGCCAGCAGTTTACCGACCGGGACAGGGGGCCACACTGAAGCTTTCTTT
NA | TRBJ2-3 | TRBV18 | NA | CASSAYTDTQYF | TGTGCCAGCTCAGCCTACACAGATACGCAGTATTTT
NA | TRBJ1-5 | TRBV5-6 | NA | CASSVESNQPQHF | TGTGCCAGCAGCGTGGAGAGCAATCAGCCCCAGCATTTT
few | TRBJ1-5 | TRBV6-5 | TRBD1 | CASSRQGASNQPQHF | TGTGCCAGCAGTAGACAGGGGGCTAGCAATCAGCCCCAGCATTTT
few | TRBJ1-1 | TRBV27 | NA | CASSLQTANTEAFF | TGTGCCAGCAGCTTACAGACTGCGAACACTGAAGCTTTCTTT
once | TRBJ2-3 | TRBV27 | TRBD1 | CASSLRGLGTDTQYF | TGTGCCAGCAGTTTGAGGGGGCTAGGCACAGATACGCAGTATTTT
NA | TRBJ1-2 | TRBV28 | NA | CASSLGPWGSGYTF | TGTGCCAGCAGTTTAGGACCCTGGGGCAGTGGCTACACCTTC
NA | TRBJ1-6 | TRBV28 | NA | CASRWGTVGSPLHF | TGTGCCAGCAGGTGGGGTACTGTGGGTTCACCCCTCCACTTT
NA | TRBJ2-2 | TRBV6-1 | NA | CASSLRTVGTGELFF | TGTGCCAGCAGTCTCCGGACAGTTGGCACCGGGGAGCTGTTTTTT
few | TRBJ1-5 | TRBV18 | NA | CASSPGTGPLLGQPQHF | TGTGCCAGCTCACCCGGGACCGGGCCATTGTTGGGTCAGCCCCAGCATTTT